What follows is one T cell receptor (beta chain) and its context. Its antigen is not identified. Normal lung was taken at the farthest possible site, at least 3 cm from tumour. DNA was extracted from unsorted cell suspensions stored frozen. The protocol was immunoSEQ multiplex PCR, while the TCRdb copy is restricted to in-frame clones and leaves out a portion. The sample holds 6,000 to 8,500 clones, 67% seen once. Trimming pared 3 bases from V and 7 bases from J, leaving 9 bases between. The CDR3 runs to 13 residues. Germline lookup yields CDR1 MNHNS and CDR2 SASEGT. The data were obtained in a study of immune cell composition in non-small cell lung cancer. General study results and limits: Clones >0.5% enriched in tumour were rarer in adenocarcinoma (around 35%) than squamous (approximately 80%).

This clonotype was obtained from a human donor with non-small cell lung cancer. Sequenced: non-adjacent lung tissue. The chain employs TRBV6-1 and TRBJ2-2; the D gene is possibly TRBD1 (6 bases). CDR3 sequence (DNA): TGTGCCAGCAGTGAGGGGGCAGGCGGGGAGCTGTTTTTT. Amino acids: CASSEGAGGELFF.